The entry below gives a single T cell receptor beta chain sequence along with its context. Its specificity is unknown. The junction does not match germline at one end; this may be a read error. The data originate from a study of blood T cells in healthy people across ages. Study-wide findings and caveats: Those diversity estimates obtained from one million T cells were thought to be underestimates. Roughly linear declines in TCR beta diversity per million T cells occurred with age.

Primed by a sample-barcoded 5' primer and a J-beta primer mix, a second PCR proceeded for roughly 6 to 12 cycles. The template-switch adaptor, which had 12 random nucleotides, put a tag on each cDNA molecule. TCRdb called the 5' RACE reads again in MiXCR, with one record for every CDR3 protein. The table shows hundreds of thousands of distinct CDR3 sequences, with 62% occurring only once. Those donating, healthy Caucasian individuals from Russia, were aged 6 to 90. The CDR3 is 16 residues long. Germline V lookup: CDR1 SGHTA, CDR2 FQGNSA. The material sequenced was blood. The sequence was obtained from a man aged 25 to 40 in good health. This chain links TRBV7-2 with TRBJ2-3, with D perhaps given as TRBD1 or TRBD2 (5 bases each). DNA for the CDR3: TGCGCCAGCAGCCAAAGACCGGGACCTAGCACAGATACGCAGTATTTT. Protein sequence: CASSQRPGPSTDTQYF. Using reference TRBV7-2 and TRBJ2-3 for the parts outside the CDR3, the full variable domain is GAGVSQSPSNKVTEKGKDVELRCDPISGHTALYWYRQSLGQGLEFLIYFQGNSAPDKSGLPSDRFSAERTGGSVSTLTIQRTQQEDSAVYLCASSQRPGPSTDTQYFGPGTRLTVL.